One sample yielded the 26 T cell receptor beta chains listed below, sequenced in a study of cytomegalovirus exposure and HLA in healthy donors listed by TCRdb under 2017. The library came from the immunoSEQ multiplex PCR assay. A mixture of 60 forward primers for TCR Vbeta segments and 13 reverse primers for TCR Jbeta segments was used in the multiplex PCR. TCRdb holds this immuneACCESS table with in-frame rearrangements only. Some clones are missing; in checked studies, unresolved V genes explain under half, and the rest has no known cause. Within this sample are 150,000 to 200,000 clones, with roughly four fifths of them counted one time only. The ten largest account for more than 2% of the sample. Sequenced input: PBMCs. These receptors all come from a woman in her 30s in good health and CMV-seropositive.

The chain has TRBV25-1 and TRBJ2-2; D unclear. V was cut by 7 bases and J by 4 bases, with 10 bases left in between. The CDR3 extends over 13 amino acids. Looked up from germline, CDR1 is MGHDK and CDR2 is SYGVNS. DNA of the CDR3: TGTGCCAGCACCCAACTGAGCACCGGGGAGCTGTTTTTT. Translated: CASTQLSTGELFF.

The chain's CDR3 is CASSPSTGTSNQPQHF. CDR3 nucleotides: TGTGCCAGCTCACCCTCGACAGGGACTAGCAATCAGCCCCAGCATTTT. The rearrangement uses TRBV18 and TRBJ1-5, with 7 positions matching TRBD1. Unmatched junction bases numbered 5, after V lost 3 bases and J lost 0 bases. The germline gives CDR1 KGHSH, CDR2 LQKENI. The CDR3 has 16 amino acids. Full variable domain (remainder filled in from reference TRBV18 and TRBJ1-5): NAGVMQNPRHLVRRRGQEARLRCSPMKGHSHVYWYRQLPEEGLKFMVYLQKENIIDESGMPKERFSAEFPKEGPSILRIQQVVRGDSAAYFCASSPSTGTSNQPQHFGDGTRLSIL.

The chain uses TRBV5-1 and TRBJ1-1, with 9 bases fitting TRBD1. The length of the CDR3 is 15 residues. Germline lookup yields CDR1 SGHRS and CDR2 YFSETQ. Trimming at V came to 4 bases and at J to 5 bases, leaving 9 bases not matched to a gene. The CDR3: CASSPPGQGGTEAFF. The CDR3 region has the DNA TGCGCCAGCAGCCCACCGGGACAGGGAGGGACTGAAGCTTTCTTT.

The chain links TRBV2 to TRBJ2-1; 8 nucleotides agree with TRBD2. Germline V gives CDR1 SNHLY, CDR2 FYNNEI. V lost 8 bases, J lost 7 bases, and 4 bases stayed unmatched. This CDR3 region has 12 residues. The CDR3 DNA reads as TGTGCCAGCTTGACTAGCGTTAATGAGCAGTTCTTC. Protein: CASLTSVNEQFF.

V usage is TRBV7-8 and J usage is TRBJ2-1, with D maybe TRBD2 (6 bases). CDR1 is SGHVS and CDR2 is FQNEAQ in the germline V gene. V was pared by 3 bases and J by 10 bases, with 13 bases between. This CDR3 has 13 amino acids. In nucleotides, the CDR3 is TGTGCCAGCAGCTTTGATCGAGGAGGGGAGCAGTTCTTC. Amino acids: CASSFDRGGEQFF.

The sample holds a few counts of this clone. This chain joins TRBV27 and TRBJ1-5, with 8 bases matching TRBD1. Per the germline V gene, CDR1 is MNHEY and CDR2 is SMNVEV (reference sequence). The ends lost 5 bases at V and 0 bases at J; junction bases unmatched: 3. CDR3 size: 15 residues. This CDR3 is CASSPTGASNQPQHF. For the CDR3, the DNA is TGTGCCAGCAGTCCGACAGGGGCTAGCAATCAGCCCCAGCATTTT.

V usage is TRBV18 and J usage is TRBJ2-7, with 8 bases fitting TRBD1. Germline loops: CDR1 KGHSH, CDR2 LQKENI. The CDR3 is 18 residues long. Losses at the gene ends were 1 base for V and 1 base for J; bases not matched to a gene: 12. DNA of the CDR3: TGTGCCAGCTCACCACTTGTCCCCCCGGGGACAGGTTCCTACGAGCAGTACTTC. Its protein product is CASSPLVPPGTGSYEQYF.

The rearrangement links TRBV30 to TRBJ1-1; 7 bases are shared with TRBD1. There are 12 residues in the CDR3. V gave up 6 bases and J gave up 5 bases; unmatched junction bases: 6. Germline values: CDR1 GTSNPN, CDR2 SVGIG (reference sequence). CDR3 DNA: TGTGCCTGCGGACAGGCGAATACTGAAGCTTTCTTT. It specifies CACGQANTEAFF. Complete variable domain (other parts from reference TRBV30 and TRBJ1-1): SQTIHQWPATLVQPVGSPLSLECTVEGTSNPNLYWYRQAAGRGLQLLFYSVGIGQISSEVPQNLSASRPQDRQFILSSKKLLLSDSGFYLCACGQANTEAFFGQGTRLTVV.

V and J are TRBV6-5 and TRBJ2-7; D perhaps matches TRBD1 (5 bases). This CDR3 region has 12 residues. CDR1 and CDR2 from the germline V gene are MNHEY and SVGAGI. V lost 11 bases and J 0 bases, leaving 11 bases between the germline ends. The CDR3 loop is CAASGNSYEQYF. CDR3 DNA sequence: TGTGCCGCCTCAGGGAACTCCTACGAGCAGTACTTC.

The CDR3: CASSLQGAQAKNIQYF. Here the CDR3 DNA reads TGCGCCAGCAGCTTACAGGGGGCTCAGGCCAAAAACATTCAGTACTTC. This chain connects TRBV5-1 to TRBJ2-4, with 9 bases identical to TRBD1. CDR3 length: 16 amino acids. CDR1 SGHRS and CDR2 YFSETQ come from the germline V gene. V shed 2 bases and J 1 base; nucleotides not matched to a gene: 4.

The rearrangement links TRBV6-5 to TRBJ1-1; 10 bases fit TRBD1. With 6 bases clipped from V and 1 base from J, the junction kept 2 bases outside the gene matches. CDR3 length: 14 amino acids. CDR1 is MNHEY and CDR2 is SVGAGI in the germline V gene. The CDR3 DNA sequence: TGTGCCAGCAGAGACAGGGGGCCGAACACTGAAGCTTTCTTT. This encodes CASRDRGPNTEAFF.

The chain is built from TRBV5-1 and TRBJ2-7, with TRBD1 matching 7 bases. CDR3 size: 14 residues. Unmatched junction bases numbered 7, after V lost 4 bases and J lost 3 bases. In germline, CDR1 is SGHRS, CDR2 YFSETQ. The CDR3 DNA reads TGCGCCAGCAGCACGGGACAGAAAAACTACGAGCAGTACTTC. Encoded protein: CASSTGQKNYEQYF.

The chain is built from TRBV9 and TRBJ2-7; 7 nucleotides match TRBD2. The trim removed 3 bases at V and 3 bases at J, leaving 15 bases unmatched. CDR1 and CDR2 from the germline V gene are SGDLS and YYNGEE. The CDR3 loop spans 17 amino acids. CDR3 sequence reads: CASSAAGASGLNYEQYF. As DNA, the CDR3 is TGTGCCAGCAGCGCCGCCGGGGCTAGCGGCCTAAACTACGAGCAGTACTTC.

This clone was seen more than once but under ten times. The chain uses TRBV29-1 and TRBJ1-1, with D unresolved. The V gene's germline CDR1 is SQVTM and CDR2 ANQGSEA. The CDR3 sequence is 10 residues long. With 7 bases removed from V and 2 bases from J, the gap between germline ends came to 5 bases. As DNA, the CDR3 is TGCAGCGGAGATAACACTGAAGCTTTCTTT. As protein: CSGDNTEAFF. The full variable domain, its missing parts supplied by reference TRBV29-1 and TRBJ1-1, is SAVISQKPSRDICQRGTSLTIQCQVDSQVTMMFWYRQQPGQSLTLIATANQGSEATYESGFVIDKFPISRPNLTFSTLTVSNMSPEDSSIYLCSGDNTEAFFGQGTRLTVV.

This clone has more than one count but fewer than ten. CDR3 residues: CASSEAGRIYGYTF. The CDR3, as DNA: TGTGCCAGCAGTGAAGCGGGACGGATCTATGGCTACACCTTC. The chain recombines TRBV25-1 with TRBJ1-2; perhaps TRBD1 as D (5 bases). Germline V lookup: CDR1 MGHDK, CDR2 SYGVNS. V was clipped by 2 bases and J by 4 bases, with 11 bases between them. The CDR3 is 14 residues long.

The CDR3 nucleotides read TGTGCCAGCAGCTTGGGGCAGTTCAGTTTCTTT. Protein sequence: CASSLGQFSFF. The genes are TRBV5-4 and TRBJ1-1; D unresolved. V lost 0 bases and J 13 bases, leaving 10 bases between the germline ends. Germline V gene data show CDR1 as SGHNT and CDR2 as YYREEE (reference sequence). The CDR3 contains 11 residues. Supplemented by reference TRBV5-4 and TRBJ1-1, the full variable domain reads ETGVTQSPTHLIKTRGQQVTLRCSSQSGHNTVSWYQQALGQGPQFIFQYYREEENGRGNFPPRFSGLQFPNYSSELNVNALELDDSALYLCASSLGQFSFFGQGTRLTVV.

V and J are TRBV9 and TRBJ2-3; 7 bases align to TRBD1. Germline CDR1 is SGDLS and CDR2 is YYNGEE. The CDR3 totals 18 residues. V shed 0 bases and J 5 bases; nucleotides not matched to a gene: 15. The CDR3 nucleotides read TGTGCCAGCAGCGTAGATTTTATTTGGGACAGCCAAGGAGATACGCAGTATTTT. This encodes CASSVDFIWDSQGDTQYF.

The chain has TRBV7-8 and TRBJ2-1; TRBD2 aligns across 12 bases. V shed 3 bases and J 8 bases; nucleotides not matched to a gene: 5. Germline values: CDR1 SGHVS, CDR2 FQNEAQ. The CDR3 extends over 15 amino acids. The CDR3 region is CASSLRGLAGDEQFF. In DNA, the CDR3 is TGTGCCAGCAGCTTGAGGGGACTAGCGGGCGATGAGCAGTTCTTC.

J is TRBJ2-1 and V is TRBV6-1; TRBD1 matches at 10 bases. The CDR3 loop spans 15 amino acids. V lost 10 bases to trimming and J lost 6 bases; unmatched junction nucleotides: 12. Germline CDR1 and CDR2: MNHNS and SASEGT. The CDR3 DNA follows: TGTGCCACCAGCCCCCGGGACAGGGGTTTCAATGAGCAGTTCTTC. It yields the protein CATSPRDRGFNEQFF.

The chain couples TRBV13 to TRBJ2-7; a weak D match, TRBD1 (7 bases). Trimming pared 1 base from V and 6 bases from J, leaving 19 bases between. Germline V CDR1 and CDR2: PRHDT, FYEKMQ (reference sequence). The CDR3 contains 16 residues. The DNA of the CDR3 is TGTGCCAGCAGCTTAGAGTCAGGGGGGAATTTCCTCGAGCAGTACTTC. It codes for CASSLESGGNFLEQYF.

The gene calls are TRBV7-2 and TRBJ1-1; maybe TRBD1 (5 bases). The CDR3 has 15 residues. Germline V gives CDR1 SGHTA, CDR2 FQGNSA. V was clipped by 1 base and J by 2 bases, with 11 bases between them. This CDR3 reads CASSLDRQRNTEAFF. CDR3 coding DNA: TGTGCCAGCAGCTTAGATAGACAGAGAAACACTGAAGCTTTCTTT.

In DNA, the CDR3 is TGTGCCAGCAGCCCCCGACAGGGAAAAGGCTACACCTTC. Translated, it gives CASSPRQGKGYTF. V and J are TRBV7-8 and TRBJ1-2, with 7 bases matching TRBD1. The CDR3 has 13 amino acids. The V gene's germline CDR1 is SGHVS and CDR2 FQNEAQ. V lost 5 bases, J lost 8 bases, and 8 bases stayed unmatched.

The CDR3 spells CASSLQGANSGANVLTF. The CDR3 DNA follows: TGTGCCAGCAGCTTACAGGGGGCCAACTCTGGGGCCAACGTCCTGACTTTC. The chain has TRBV7-2 and TRBJ2-6, with TRBD1 identical over 8 bases. CDR3 length equals 17 residues. CDR1 SGHTA and CDR2 FQGNSA come from the germline V gene. The junction had 3 bases not matched to a gene; V was cut back by 2 bases and J by 0 bases.

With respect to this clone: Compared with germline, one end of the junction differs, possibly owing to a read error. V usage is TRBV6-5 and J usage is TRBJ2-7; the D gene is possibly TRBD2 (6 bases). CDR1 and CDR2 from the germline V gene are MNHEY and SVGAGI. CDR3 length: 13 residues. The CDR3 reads CASRQYEEGRLNF. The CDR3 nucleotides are TGTGCCAGCAGACAATATGAGGAGGGCCGCCTCAACTTC.

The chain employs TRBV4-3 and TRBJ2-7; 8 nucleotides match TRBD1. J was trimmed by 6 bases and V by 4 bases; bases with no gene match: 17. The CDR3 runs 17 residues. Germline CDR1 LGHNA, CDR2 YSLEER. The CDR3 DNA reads TGCGCCAGCAGCCGATCCCCTTCCAGGGGGCTCTTCTCCGAGCAGTACTTC. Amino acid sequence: CASSRSPSRGLFSEQYF.

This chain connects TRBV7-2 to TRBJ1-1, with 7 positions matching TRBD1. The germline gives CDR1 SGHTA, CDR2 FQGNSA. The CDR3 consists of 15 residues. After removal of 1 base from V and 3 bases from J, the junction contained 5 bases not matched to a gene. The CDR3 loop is CASSLGPGGHTEAFF. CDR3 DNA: TGTGCCAGCAGCTTAGGTCCAGGGGGTCACACTGAAGCTTTCTTT.